Listed below are T cell receptor beta chains from one sample, sequenced in a study of T cell repertoires in cytomegalovirus infection. Using its own MiXCR run on the reads, TCRdb lists one record per CDR3 protein. Among more than 150,000 distinct CDR3 sequences, 15% to 20% were seen once, and the ten largest hold around 3.1%. Sample: PBMCs. The origin of the receptors is a human donor in good health (CMV status not recorded). Some clones in this sample may be carry-over from other donors' samples. Both conserved end residues are trimmed from each CDR3.

j_call: TRBJ2-3; v_call: TRBV7-2; cdr3_aa: ASSYRGSTTDTQY
j_call: TRBJ2-6; v_call: TRBV4-1; cdr3_aa: ASSPSTGSGANVLT
j_call: TRBJ2-3; v_call: TRBV7-8; cdr3_aa: DSRIGQGKDTQY
j_call: TRBJ2-1; v_call: TRBV18; cdr3_aa: ASSPPQASSYNEQF
j_call: TRBJ2-7; v_call: TRBV20-1; cdr3_aa: SATTGNYEQY
j_call: TRBJ2-5; v_call: TRBV20-1; cdr3_aa: SARAPPSGQGKLGRYRETQY
j_call: TRBJ2-1; v_call: TRBV6-2/TRBV6-3; cdr3_aa: ASSAGTSGGSSYNEQF
j_call: TRBJ1-2; v_call: TRBV19; cdr3_aa: ASSSIQDYGYT
j_call: TRBJ2-7; v_call: TRBV11-2; cdr3_aa: ASSSDSRNYEQY
j_call: TRBJ2-1; v_call: TRBV7-9; cdr3_aa: ASSPTPLAGGYNEQF
j_call: TRBJ1-5; v_call: TRBV20-1; cdr3_aa: SARVNGRQPQH
j_call: TRBJ2-1; v_call: TRBV7-2; cdr3_aa: ASSLNTAGLAGGLGI
j_call: TRBJ1-4; v_call: TRBV20-1; cdr3_aa: SAAGGKDEKLF
j_call: TRBJ2-2; v_call: TRBV11-1; cdr3_aa: ASSALSAGELF
j_call: TRBJ1-5; v_call: TRBV5-5; cdr3_aa: ASSLVGIIDQPQH
j_call: TRBJ2-1; v_call: TRBV12-3/TRBV12-4; cdr3_aa: ASFRQGDNEQF
j_call: TRBJ1-4; v_call: TRBV6-1; cdr3_aa: ASVRRDGDLKTTNEKLF
j_call: TRBJ2-5; v_call: TRBV29-1; cdr3_aa: SGARTSGNQETQY
j_call: TRBJ2-3; v_call: TRBV5-1; cdr3_aa: TSSLWGTSTDTQY
j_call: TRBJ2-2; v_call: TRBV7-8; cdr3_aa: ASSVTGTGSTGELF
j_call: TRBJ1-2; v_call: TRBV7-2; cdr3_aa: ASSSQGGLGNGYT
j_call: TRBJ2-3; v_call: TRBV7-9; cdr3_aa: ASSRTESVQY
j_call: TRBJ1-2; v_call: TRBV28; cdr3_aa: ASSFGTNYGYT
j_call: TRBJ2-5; v_call: TRBV24-1; cdr3_aa: ATSDPGGSQY
j_call: TRBJ1-2; v_call: TRBV28; cdr3_aa: ASSPAPYGYT
j_call: TRBJ2-7; v_call: TRBV27; cdr3_aa: ASTLTPGTGKYEQY
j_call: TRBJ2-5; v_call: TRBV25-1; cdr3_aa: ASSSSGSGLVKQETQY
j_call: TRBJ1-1; v_call: TRBV12-3/TRBV12-4; cdr3_aa: ASLLGAGKPEAF
j_call: TRBJ1-1; v_call: TRBV7-3; cdr3_aa: ASSLRQGDTEAF
j_call: TRBJ1-1; v_call: TRBV11-2; cdr3_aa: ASSLFGTEAF
j_call: TRBJ2-7; v_call: TRBV2; cdr3_aa: ASIKSTYEQY
j_call: TRBJ2-7; v_call: TRBV4-1; cdr3_aa: ASSQDTGRVV
j_call: TRBJ2-7; v_call: TRBV12-3/TRBV12-4; cdr3_aa: ASSPGLSSYEQY
j_call: TRBJ2-7; v_call: TRBV29-1; cdr3_aa: SVGGTGGTYEQY
j_call: TRBJ2-7; v_call: TRBV7-9; cdr3_aa: ASSLGGTTARYEQY
j_call: TRBJ1-1; v_call: TRBV11-3; cdr3_aa: ASREGGALPLAEAF
j_call: TRBJ2-6; v_call: TRBV6-6; cdr3_aa: ASSSKTGTQRTGANVLT
j_call: TRBJ2-1; v_call: TRBV14; cdr3_aa: ASSQEGQGTYNEQF
j_call: TRBJ2-1; v_call: TRBV5-6; cdr3_aa: ASSLEFPRNEQF
j_call: TRBJ2-7; v_call: TRBV7-2; cdr3_aa: ASSLEPGGSYEQY
j_call: TRBJ2-7; v_call: TRBV20-1; cdr3_aa: SASLGGTSYEQY
j_call: TRBJ1-2; v_call: TRBV10-2; cdr3_aa: ASSNRGTGANYGYT
j_call: TRBJ2-7; v_call: TRBV28; cdr3_aa: ASSPGLATYEQY
j_call: TRBJ2-1; v_call: TRBV14; cdr3_aa: ASSLTQTAGRRNEQF
j_call: TRBJ2-1; v_call: TRBV9; cdr3_aa: ASSYYRGGMNNEQF
j_call: TRBJ1-1; v_call: TRBV7-9; cdr3_aa: ASERTGRRTEAF
j_call: TRBJ2-3; v_call: TRBV7-9; cdr3_aa: ASRGRGTDTQY
j_call: TRBJ2-5; v_call: TRBV20-1; cdr3_aa: SASRGGETQY
j_call: TRBJ2-1; v_call: TRBV28; cdr3_aa: ASSSLAGGKYNEQF
j_call: TRBJ2-7; v_call: TRBV9; cdr3_aa: ASSGSGVGGEQY
j_call: TRBJ2-1; v_call: TRBV5-4; cdr3_aa: ASSLEPTPAYNEQF
j_call: TRBJ2-5; v_call: TRBV5-1; cdr3_aa: ASSLAVQGGSETQY
j_call: TRBJ2-1; v_call: TRBV20-1; cdr3_aa: SARKSNEQF
j_call: TRBJ1-2; v_call: TRBV7-8; cdr3_aa: ASSQSGTSGGYT
j_call: TRBJ2-2; v_call: TRBV29-1; cdr3_aa: SVLTGGVNTGELF